This T cell receptor beta chain originates from a study of shared clonotypes between healthy human individuals. Looking at the study overall: A couple of female and three male donors aged 18 to 49 were enrolled. Regarding the study as a whole: Sequencing depth was expected to affect clonotype sharing among donors.

As concerns this clone: What it recognizes is unknown.

Each subset's genomic DNA was split evenly across several immunoSEQ plates. Clones were sequenced by immunoSEQ multiplex PCR, and TCRdb holds only the in-frame ones, with some missing. The table records about 470,000 clones, roughly 80% of them present only once. The healthy adult donors were HIV-negative and reported no recent acute infections or vaccinations. The CDR3 covers 14 residues. J lost 6 bases, V lost 5 bases, and 6 bases had no gene match. Per the germline V gene, CDR1 is SNHLY and CDR2 is FYNNEI. Source material: PBMCs. The receptor's source is a woman aged 40 to 50 in good health. Some clones in this sample may be carry-over from other donors' samples. V is TRBV2 and J is TRBJ1-4; TRBD1 matches 7 bases. DNA of the CDR3: TGTGCCAGCAGTCAAGACAGGGCGGATGAAAAACTGTTTTTT. Translated, it gives CASSQDRADEKLFF.